This T cell receptor (beta chain) was observed in a study of CD8+CD57+ T cells in acquired aplastic anemia. V lost 1 base to trimming and J lost 5 bases, with 14 bases between them. The CDR3 totals 15 residues. The germline gives CDR1 SGHRS, CDR2 YFSETQ. Genomic DNA constituted the template upon which TCR beta VDJ and CDR3 profiling was performed. TCRdb re-called the reads with MiXCR, one entry per CDR3 protein. The sample carries about 200,000 distinct CDR3 sequences, about a third recorded once. Sequencing was performed on sorted CD4+, CD8+, or CD8+CD57+ T cells (not recorded which) from PBMCs. The TCR comes from a human donor in good health, serving as a control. The J gene is TRBJ2-3, the V gene TRBV5-1; D gene unclear. CDR3 coding DNA: TGCGCCAGCAGCTTGCTGTCCGGGTCTGAAGATACGCAGTATTTT. It specifies CASSLLSGSEDTQYF.